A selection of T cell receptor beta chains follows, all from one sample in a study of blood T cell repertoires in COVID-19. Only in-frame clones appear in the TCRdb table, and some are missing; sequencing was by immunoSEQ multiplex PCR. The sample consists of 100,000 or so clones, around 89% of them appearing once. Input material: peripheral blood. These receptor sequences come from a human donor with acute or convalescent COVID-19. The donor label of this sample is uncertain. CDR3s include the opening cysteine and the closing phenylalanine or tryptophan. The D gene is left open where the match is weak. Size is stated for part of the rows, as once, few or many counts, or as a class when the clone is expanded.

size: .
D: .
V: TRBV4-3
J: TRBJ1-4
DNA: TGCGCCAGCAGCCAAGAATCGGGTGCAACTAATGAAAAACTGTTTTTT
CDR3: CASSQESGATNEKLFF

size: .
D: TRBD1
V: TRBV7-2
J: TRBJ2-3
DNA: TGTGCCAGCAAGAGACAGGGGACCATTAGCACAGATACGCAGTATTTT
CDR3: CASKRQGTISTDTQYF

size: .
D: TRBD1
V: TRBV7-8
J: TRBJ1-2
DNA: TGTGCCAGCACGAGACAGGGGGACTATGGCTACACCTTC
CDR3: CASTRQGDYGYTF

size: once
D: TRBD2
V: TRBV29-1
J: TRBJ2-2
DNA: TGCAGCGTTGAAGGGTTGGCTAGCGGGAGTCTCACCGGGGAGCTGTTTTTT
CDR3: CSVEGLASGSLTGELFF

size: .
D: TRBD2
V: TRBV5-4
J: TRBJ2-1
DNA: TGTGCCAGCAGCTTGGATGGCGGGAGGGCCTACAATGAGCAGTTCTTC
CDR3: CASSLDGGRAYNEQFF

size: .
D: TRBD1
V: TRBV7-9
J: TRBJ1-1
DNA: TGTGCCAGCAGTCAGGGGGACCCTGAAGCTTTCTTT
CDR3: CASSQGDPEAFF

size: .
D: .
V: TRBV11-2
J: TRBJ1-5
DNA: TGTGCCAGCAGCTTAGACGACCGGGACATCAATCAGCCCCAGCATTTT
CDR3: CASSLDDRDINQPQHF

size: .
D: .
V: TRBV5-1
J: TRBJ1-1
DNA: TGCGCCAGCACCCCCGGGGGATCCACTGAAGCTTTCTTT
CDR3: CASTPGGSTEAFF

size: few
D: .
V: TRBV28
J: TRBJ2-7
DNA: TGTGCCAGCAGTTTAGGGTCCGGGAGCGGAAACGAGCAGTACTTC
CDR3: CASSLGSGSGNEQYF

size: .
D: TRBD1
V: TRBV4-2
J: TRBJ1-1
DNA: TGTGCCAGCAGCCGCGGTACCGGGACAGGGAACACTGAAGCTTTCTTT
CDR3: CASSRGTGTGNTEAFF

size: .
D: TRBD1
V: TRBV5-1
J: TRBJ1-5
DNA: TGCGCCAGCAGCCGTGGACAGGGACGTAATCAGCCCCAGCATTTT
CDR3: CASSRGQGRNQPQHF

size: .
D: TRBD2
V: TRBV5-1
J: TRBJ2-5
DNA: TGCGCCAGCAGCTATTCTAGCGGCCAAGAGACCCAGTACTTC
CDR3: CASSYSSGQETQYF

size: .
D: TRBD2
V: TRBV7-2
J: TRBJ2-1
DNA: TGTGCCAGCAGCCGTTCTAGCGGGATCTACAATGAGCAGTTCTTC
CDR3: CASSRSSGIYNEQFF

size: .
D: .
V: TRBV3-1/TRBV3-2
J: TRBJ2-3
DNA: TGTGCCAGCAGCCCGCAGGCCACAGATACGCAGTATTTT
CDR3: CASSPQATDTQYF

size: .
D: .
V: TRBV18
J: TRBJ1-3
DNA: TGTGCCAGCTCACCCGGGACAATCAATGGAAACACCATATATTTT
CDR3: CASSPGTINGNTIYF

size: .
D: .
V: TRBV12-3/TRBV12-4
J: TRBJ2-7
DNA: TGTGCCAGCAGTTTCAGGGGCGAGCAGTACTTC
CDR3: CASSFRGEQYF

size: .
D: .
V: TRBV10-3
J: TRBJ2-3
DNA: TGTGCCTTACGACAGCAAGTCACAGATACGCAGTATTTT
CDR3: CALRQQVTDTQYF

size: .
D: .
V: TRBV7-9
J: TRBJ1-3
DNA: TGTGCCAGCACTGGCTCCGGAAACACCATATATTTT
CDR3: CASTGSGNTIYF

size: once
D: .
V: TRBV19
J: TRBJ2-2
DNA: TGTGCCAGTACTTTGGGCGCTCAGACCGCCGGGGAGCTGTTTTTT
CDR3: CASTLGAQTAGELFF

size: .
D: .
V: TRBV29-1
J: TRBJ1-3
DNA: TGCAGCGTTGGGAGCTCTGGAAACACCATATATTTT
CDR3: CSVGSSGNTIYF

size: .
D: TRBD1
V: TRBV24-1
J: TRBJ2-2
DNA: TGTGCCACAAAAAGTAAAGACAGGGGGAAGTTTTTGGCGAACACCGGGGAGCTGTTTTTT
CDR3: CATKSKDRGKFLANTGELFF

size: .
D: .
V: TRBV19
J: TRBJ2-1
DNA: TGTGCCAGTAGTGGGGGCTTTCACAATGAGCAGTTCTTC
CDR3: CASSGGFHNEQFF

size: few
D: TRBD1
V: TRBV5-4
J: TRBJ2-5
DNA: TGTGCCAGCAGCTTGGACAGGGGGCGAGAGACCCAGTACTTC
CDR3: CASSLDRGRETQYF

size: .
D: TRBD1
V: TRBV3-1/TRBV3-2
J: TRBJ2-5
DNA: TGTGCCAGCAGCTCCAGACAGGGAAAAGAGACCCAGTACTTC
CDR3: CASSSRQGKETQYF

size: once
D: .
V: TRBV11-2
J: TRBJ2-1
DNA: TGTGCCAGCAGCTTAGGCTCAAATGCGGCTTATGAGCAGTTCTTC
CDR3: CASSLGSNAAYEQFF

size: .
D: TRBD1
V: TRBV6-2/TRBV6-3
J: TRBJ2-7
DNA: TGTGCCAGCAGACCTGACAGGGGCCGGGCCTACGAGCAGTACTTC
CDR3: CASRPDRGRAYEQYF

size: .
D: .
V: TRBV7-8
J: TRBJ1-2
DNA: TGTGCCAGCAGCCCCGACAGCAACTATGGCTACACCTTC
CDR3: CASSPDSNYGYTF

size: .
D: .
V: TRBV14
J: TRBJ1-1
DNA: TGTGCCAGCAGCCAAGTCTGGGGCTCCACTGAAGCTTTCTTT
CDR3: CASSQVWGSTEAFF

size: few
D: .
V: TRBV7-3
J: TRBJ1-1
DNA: TGTGCCAGCGGGCAGGGTCCTAACACTGAAGCTTTCTTT
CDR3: CASGQGPNTEAFF

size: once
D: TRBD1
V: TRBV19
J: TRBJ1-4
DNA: TGTGCCAGTAGTATATACACTGGGACAGGGAATGAAAAACTGTTTTTT
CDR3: CASSIYTGTGNEKLFF

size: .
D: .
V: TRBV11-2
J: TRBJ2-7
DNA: TGTGCCAGCAGCTTCAGTCAGGGTCTAGGCTACGAGCAGTACTTC
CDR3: CASSFSQGLGYEQYF

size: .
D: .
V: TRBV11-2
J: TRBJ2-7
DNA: TGTGCCAGCAGCAACACCCCCGGGACTCTTTCCTACGAGCAGTACTTC
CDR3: CASSNTPGTLSYEQYF

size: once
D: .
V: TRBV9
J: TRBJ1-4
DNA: TGTGCCAGCAGCGTCGGGGAACAGGGTTGGGAAAAACTGTTTTTT
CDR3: CASSVGEQGWEKLFF

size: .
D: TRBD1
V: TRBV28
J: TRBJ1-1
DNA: TGTGCCAGCAGTTACAGGGGGCAGATGGGCACTGAAGCTTTCTTT
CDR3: CASSYRGQMGTEAFF

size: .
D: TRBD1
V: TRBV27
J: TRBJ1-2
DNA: TGTGCCAGCAGTGCGGGACAGGGGGTGGGGGGCTACACCTTC
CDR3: CASSAGQGVGGYTF

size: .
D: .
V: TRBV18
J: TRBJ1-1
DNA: TGTGCCAGCTCACTCAATGGGGGGGACACCAGGAACACTGAAGCTTTCTTT
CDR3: CASSLNGGDTRNTEAFF

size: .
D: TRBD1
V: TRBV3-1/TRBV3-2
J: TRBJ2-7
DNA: TGTGCCAGCAGCCGCGGGACAGGGCGTTCCCTGTACTTC
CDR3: CASSRGTGRSLYF

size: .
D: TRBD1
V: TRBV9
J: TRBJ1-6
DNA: TGTGCCAGCAGCGCCAGATCCGGGACAGGGAATTCACCCCTCCACTTT
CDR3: CASSARSGTGNSPLHF

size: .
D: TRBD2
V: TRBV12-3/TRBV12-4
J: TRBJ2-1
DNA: TGTGCCAGCCGCCGACTAGCGGGATTTGAGCAGTTCTTC
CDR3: CASRRLAGFEQFF

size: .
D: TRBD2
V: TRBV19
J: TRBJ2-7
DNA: TGTGCCAGTAGTTTAAGCGGGGGAGTCTACGAGCAGTACTTC
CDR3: CASSLSGGVYEQYF

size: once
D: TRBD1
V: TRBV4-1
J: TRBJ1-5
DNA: TGCGCCAGCAGCCAAGGTATAGGGACAGATCAGCCCCAGCATTTT
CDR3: CASSQGIGTDQPQHF

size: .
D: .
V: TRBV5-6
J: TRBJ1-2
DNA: TGTGCCAGCAGCCAAACCGGGGGATCTAACTATGGCTACACCTTC
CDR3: CASSQTGGSNYGYTF